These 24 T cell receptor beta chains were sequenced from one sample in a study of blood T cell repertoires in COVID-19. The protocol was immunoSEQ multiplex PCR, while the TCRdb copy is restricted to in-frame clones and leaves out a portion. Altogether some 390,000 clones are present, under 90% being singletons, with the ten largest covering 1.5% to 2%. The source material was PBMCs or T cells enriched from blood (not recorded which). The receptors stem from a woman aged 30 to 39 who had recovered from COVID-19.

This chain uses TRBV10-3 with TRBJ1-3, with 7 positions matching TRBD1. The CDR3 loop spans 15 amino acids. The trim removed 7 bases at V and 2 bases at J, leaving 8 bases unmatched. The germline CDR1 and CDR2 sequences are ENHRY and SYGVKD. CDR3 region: CAINDRDKAGNTIYF. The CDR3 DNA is TGTGCCATCAATGACAGGGACAAAGCTGGAAACACCATATATTTT.

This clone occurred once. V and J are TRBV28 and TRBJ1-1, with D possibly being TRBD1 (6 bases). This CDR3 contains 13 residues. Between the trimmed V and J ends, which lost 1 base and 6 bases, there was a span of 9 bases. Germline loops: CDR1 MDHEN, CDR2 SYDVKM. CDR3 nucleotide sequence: TGTGCCAGCAGTTTATCTGGGGGCCCTGAAGCTTTCTTT. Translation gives CASSLSGGPEAFF.

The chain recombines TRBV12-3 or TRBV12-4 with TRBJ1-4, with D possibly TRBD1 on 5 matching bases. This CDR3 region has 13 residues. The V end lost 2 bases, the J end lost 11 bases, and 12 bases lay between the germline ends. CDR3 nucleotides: TGTGCCAGCAGTTTACTCAGTGGGGGGAAACTGTTTTTT. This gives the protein CASSLLSGGKLFF.

CDR3 in amino acids: CASSLAPQGLGQYF. The CDR3 DNA reads as TGCGCCAGCAGCTTGGCTCCTCAGGGACTCGGGCAGTACTTC. The rearrangement uses TRBV5-1 and TRBJ2-7, with a possible D match to TRBD2 (6 bases). CDR3 length equals 14 residues. Germline V gives CDR1 SGHRS, CDR2 YFSETQ. V was cut by 0 bases and J by 9 bases, with 16 bases left in between.

The CDR3 DNA is TGTGCCAGTAGTATGATGCAGGGCTACTATGGCTACACCTTC. It translates to CASSMMQGYYGYTF. The rearrangement links TRBV19 to TRBJ1-2; tentatively, D is TRBD1 (5 bases). Germline CDR1 LNHDA, CDR2 SQIVND (reference sequence). The CDR3 spans 14 residues. The germline V and J ends were trimmed by 3 bases and 3 bases, with 11 bases remaining between them. The full variable domain, with the rest looked up from reference TRBV19 and TRBJ1-2, is DGGITQSPKYLFRKEGQNVTLSCEQNLNHDAMYWYRQDPGQGLRLIYYSQIVNDFQKGDIAEGYSVSREKKESFPLTVTSAQKNPTAFYLCASSMMQGYYGYTFGSGTRLTVV.

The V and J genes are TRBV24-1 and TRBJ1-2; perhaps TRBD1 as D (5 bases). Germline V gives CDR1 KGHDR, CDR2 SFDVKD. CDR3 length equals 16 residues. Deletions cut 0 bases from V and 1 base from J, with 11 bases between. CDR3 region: CATSDLEQENNYGYTF. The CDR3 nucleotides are TGTGCCACCAGTGATTTGGAACAGGAAAATAACTATGGCTACACCTTC.

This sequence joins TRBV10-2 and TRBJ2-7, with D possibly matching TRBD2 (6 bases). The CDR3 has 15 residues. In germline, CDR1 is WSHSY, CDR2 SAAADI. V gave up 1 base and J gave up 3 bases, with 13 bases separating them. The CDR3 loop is CASSEYSGLNYEQYF. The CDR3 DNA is TGCGCCAGCAGTGAGTATAGCGGCCTAAACTACGAGCAGTACTTC.

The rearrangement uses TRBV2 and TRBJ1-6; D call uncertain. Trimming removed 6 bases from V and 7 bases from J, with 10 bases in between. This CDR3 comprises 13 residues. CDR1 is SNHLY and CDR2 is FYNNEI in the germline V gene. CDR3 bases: TGTGCCAGCAGCCTAATACAGAATTCACCCCTCCACTTT. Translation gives CASSLIQNSPLHF.

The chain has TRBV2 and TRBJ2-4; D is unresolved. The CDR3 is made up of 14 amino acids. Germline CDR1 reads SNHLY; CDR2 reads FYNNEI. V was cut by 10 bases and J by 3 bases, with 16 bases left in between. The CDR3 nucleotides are TGTGCCAACGCACTCTCCTACCTCAAAAACATTCAGTACTTC. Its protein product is CANALSYLKNIQYF.

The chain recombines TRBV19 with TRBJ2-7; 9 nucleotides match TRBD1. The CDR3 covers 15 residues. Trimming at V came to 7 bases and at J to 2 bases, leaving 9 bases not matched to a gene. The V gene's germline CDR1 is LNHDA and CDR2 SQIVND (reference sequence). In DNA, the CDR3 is TGTGCCAGTACCACGGGACAGGGTCTGGCCTACGAGCAGTACTTC. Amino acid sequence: CASTTGQGLAYEQYF. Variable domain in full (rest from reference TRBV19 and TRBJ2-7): DGGITQSPKYLFRKEGQNVTLSCEQNLNHDAMYWYRQDPGQGLRLIYYSQIVNDFQKGDIAEGYSVSREKKESFPLTVTSAQKNPTAFYLCASTTGQGLAYEQYFGPGTRLTVT.

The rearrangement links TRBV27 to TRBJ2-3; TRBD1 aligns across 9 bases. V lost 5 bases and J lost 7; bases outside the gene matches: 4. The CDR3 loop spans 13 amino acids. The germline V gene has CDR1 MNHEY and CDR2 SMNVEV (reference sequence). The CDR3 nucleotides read TGTGCCAGCAGTCCAGGGACAGGGAATACGCAGTATTTT. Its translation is CASSPGTGNTQYF.

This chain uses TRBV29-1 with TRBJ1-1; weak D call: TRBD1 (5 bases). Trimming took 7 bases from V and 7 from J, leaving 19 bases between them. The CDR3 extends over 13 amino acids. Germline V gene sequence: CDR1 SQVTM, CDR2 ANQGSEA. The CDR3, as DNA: TGCAGCGCCCGACAGTCCGAAGGGCGTGAAGCTTTCTTT. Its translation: CSARQSEGREAFF.

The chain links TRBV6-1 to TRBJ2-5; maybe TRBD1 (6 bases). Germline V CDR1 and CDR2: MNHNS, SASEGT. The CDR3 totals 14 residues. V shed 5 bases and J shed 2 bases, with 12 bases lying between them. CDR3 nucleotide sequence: TGTGCCAGCAGTACCGCAGGACAGCAAGAGACCCAGTACTTC. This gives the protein CASSTAGQQETQYF.

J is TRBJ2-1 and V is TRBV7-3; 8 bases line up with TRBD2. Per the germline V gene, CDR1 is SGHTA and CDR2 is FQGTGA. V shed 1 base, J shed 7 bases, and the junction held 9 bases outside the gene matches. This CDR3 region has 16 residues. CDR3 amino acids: CASSLMGLAGHNEQFF. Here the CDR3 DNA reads TGTGCCAGCAGCTTAATGGGGCTAGCGGGTCATAATGAGCAGTTCTTC.

CDR3 region: CASSSPDSGNTIYF. The CDR3 DNA sequence: TGTGCCAGCAGTTCGCCAGACAGTGGAAACACCATATATTTT. The chain is built from TRBV6-5 and TRBJ1-3; maybe TRBD1 (5 bases). The V end was cut by 4 bases, the J end by 3 bases, with 10 bases between. The CDR3 extends over 14 amino acids. In germline, CDR1 is MNHEY, CDR2 SVGAGI.

Here the CDR3 DNA reads TGTGCCACCTCAGACAGGGGGAATGAAAAACTGTTTTTT. It encodes CATSDRGNEKLFF. The J gene is TRBJ1-4, the V gene TRBV6-5; 9 bases align to TRBD1. This CDR3 has 13 residues. From germline, CDR1 is MNHEY and CDR2 SVGAGI. V gave up 10 bases and J gave up 5 bases; unmatched junction bases: 5.

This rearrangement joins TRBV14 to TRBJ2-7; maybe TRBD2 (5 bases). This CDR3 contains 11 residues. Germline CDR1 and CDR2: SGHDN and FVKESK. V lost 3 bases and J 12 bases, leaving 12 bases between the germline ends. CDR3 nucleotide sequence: TGTGCCAGCAGCCACTGGACCCGGGGGTACTTC. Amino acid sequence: CASSHWTRGYF.

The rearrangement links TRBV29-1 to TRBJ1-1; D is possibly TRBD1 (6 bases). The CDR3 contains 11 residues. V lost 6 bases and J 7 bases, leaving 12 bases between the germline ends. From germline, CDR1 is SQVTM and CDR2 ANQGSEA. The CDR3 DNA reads TGCAGCGTGAGGGGGGGAGATGAAGCTTTCTTT. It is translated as CSVRGGDEAFF. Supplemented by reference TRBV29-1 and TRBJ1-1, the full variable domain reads SAVISQKPSRDICQRGTSLTIQCQVDSQVTMMFWYRQQPGQSLTLIATANQGSEATYESGFVIDKFPISRPNLTFSTLTVSNMSPEDSSIYLCSVRGGDEAFFGQGTRLTVV.

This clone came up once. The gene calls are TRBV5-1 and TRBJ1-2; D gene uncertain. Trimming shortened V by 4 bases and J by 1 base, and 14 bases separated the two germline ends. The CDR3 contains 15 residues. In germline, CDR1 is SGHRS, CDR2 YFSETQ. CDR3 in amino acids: CASSPGEHLNYGYTF. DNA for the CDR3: TGCGCCAGCAGCCCCGGGGAACACCTTAACTATGGCTACACCTTC.

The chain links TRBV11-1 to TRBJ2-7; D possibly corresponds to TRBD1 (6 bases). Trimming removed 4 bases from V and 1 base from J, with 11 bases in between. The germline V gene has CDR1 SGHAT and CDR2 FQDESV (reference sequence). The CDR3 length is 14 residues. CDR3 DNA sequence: TGTGCCAGCAGCTGGACCGACAGGTCCTACGAGCAGTACTTC. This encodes CASSWTDRSYEQYF.

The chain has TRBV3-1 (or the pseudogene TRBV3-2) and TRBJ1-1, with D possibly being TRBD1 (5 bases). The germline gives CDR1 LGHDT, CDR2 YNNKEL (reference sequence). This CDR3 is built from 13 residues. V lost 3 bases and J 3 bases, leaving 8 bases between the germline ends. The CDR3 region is CASSHGGYTEAFF. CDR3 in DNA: TGTGCCAGCAGCCACGGGGGGTACACTGAAGCTTTCTTT.

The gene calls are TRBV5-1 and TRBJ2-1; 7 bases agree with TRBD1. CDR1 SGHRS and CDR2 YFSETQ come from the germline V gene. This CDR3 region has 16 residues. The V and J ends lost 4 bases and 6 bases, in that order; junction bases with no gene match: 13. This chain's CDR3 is CASSRNRGQGRNEQFF. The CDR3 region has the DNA TGCGCCAGCAGCAGAAACAGGGGTCAGGGGCGCAATGAGCAGTTCTTC.

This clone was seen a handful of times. The chain's CDR3 is CASSFGRVGEKLFF. The CDR3 DNA is TGTGCCAGCAGCTTCGGCAGGGTTGGAGAAAAACTGTTTTTT. The chain has TRBV13 and TRBJ1-4; perhaps TRBD1 as D (5 bases). Per the germline V gene, CDR1 is PRHDT and CDR2 is FYEKMQ (reference sequence). The ends were cut back, 3 bases at V and 8 bases at J, with 13 bases in the middle. This CDR3 is 14 amino acids long.

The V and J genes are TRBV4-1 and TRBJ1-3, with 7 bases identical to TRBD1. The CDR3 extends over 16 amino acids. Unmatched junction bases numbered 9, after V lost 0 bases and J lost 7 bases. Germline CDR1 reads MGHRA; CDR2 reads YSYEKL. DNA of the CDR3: TGCGCCAGCAGCCAAGAAGGGGGCGCAAGGAGGAACACCATATATTTT. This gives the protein CASSQEGGARRNTIYF.